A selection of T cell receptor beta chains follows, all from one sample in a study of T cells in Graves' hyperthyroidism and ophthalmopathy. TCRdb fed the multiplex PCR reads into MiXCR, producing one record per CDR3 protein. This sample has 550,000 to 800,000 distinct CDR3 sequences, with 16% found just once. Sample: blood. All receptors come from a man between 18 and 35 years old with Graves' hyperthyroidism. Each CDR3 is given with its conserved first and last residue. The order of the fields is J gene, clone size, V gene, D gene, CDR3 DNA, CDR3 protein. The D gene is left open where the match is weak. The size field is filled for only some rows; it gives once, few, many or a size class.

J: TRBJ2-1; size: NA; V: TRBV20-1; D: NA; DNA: TGCAGTGCTCAACAGGCTATCTTGTACAATGAGCAGTTCTTC; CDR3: CSAQQAILYNEQFF
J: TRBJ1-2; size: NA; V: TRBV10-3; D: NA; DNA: TGTGCCATCAGGGAATTCCGCGGGAGCGCCTATGGCTACACCTTC; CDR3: CAIREFRGSAYGYTF
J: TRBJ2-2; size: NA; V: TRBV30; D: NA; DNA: TGTGCCTGGGAGTCAGGGGGAGGCCTGTTTTTT; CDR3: CAWESGGGLFF
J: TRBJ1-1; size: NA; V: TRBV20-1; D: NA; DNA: TGCAGTGCCCTCTTTGATGGAGATAAAGCTTTCTTT; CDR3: CSALFDGDKAFF
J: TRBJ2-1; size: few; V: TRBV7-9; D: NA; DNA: TGTGCCAGCAGCACCGTATACAATGAGCAGTTCTTC; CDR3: CASSTVYNEQFF
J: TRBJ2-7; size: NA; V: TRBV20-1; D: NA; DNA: TGCAGTGCTAGGGGGATCTCCTACGAGCAGTACTTC; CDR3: CSARGISYEQYF
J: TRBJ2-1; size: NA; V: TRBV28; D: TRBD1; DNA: TGTGCCAGCAGTTTAGAAGGGACAGTTTACAATGAGCAGTTCTTC; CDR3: CASSLEGTVYNEQFF
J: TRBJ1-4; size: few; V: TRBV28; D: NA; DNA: TGTGCCAGCAGTTGGACGCAGCGGGGGGTTGAAAAACTGTTTTTT; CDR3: CASSWTQRGVEKLFF
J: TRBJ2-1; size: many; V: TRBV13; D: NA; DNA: TGTGCCAGCAGCCCCTCCGGGGGAGGTGAGCAGTTCTTC; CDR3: CASSPSGGGEQFF
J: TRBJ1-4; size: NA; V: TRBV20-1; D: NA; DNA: TGCAGTGCCACTGCCACCCAGGAGGATGAAAAACTGTTTTTT; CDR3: CSATATQEDEKLFF
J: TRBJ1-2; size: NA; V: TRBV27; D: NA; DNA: TGTGCCGGCAGTCTAGGGGGGGATGGCTACACCTTC; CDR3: CAGSLGGDGYTF
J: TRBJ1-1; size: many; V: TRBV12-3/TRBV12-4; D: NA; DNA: TGTGCCAGCAGTTTAGTCCTGAACACTGAAGCTTTCTTT; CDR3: CASSLVLNTEAFF
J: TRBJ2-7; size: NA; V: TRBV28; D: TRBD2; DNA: TGTGCCAGCAGTCGACTAGCGGGAGGGCCCGTTTACGAGCAGTACTTC; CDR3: CASSRLAGGPVYEQYF
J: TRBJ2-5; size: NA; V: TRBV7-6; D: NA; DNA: TGTGCCAGCAGCCCCCGAGTCGGGACCCAGTACTTC; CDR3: CASSPRVGTQYF
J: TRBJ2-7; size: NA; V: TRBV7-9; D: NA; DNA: TGCGCCAGCAGCCAATACTTGGGGGGCCTCTCCTACGAGCAGTACTTC; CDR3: CASSQYLGGLSYEQYF
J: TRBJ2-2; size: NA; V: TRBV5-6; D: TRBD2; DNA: TGTGCCAGCAGCTTGGCCCCTGGGATGGCGGGAGGGCCCGGGGAGCTGTTTTTT; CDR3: CASSLAPGMAGGPGELFF
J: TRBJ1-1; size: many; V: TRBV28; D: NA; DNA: TGTGCCAGCAGTTTAACGGCAGGGAGGACTGAAGCTTTCTTT; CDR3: CASSLTAGRTEAFF
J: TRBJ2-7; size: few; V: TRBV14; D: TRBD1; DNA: TGTGCCAGCAGCCAACCGGGACAGGGGGCGAGAGAGCAGTACTTC; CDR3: CASSQPGQGAREQYF
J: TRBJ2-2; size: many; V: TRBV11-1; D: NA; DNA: TGTGCCAGCAGCCTATCTTGGGGAACCGGGGAGCTGTTTTTT; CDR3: CASSLSWGTGELFF
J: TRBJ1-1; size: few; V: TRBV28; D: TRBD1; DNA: TGTGCCAGCAGTTTATCCGTAGGACAGGGGTACACTGAAGCTTTCTTT; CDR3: CASSLSVGQGYTEAFF
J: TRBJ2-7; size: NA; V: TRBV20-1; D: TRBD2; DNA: TGCAGTGCACCGACTAGCGGCTACGAGCAGTACTTC; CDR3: CSAPTSGYEQYF
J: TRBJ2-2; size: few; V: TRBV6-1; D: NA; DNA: TGTGCCAGCCAACTAACCCTAGGGAACACCGGGGAGCTGTTTTTT; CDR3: CASQLTLGNTGELFF